The sequence of this T cell receptor beta chain was determined in a study of blood T cell repertoires in COVID-19 (TCRdb year 2020). Context from the whole study: Samples from collaborators originated in the United States, Italy and Spain and spanned both the acute and convalescent phases of COVID-19. The repertoires were released in a freely available public database meant as a resource for research on the immune response to SARS-CoV-2. The samples were drawn from two sources: the first 160 participants of the ongoing ImmuneRACE study, and 950 to 1,500 subjects contributed by 6 global collaborators. Subjects who had been exposed to COVID-19, were actively infected with it, or had recovered from it provided the deeply sampled blood TCRbeta repertoires that made up the dataset. HLA class I and class II types, where available, came from metadata supplied by the sample provider rather than from assay-based typing. Nearly every sample came with metadata listing a de-identified subject ID, COVID-19 status, age in years and sex. The material from the prospective study consisted of cDNA or gDNA derived from T cells, B-cell-depleted T cells, or PBMCs. Results the study describes overall, beyond this receptor: The amount of clinical and demographic metadata varied by source and participant and was provided uncurated.

Each collaborating institution followed its own protocols to collect whole blood in K2EDTA tubes. For TCRbeta analysis, collaborators shipped samples as frozen whole blood, isolated PBMCs, or DNA extracted from either of those sample types. The CDR1 and CDR2 encoded by the germline V gene (reference sequence) are SEHNR and FQNEAQ. Spanning cysteine to phenylalanine, the CDR3 consists of 15 amino acids. Only the CDR3 DNA stays, 45 bases, in frame from base 1. V is shortened by 4 bases, J by 2 bases, and the region joining them spans 14 bases. TCRbeta CDR3 regions were amplified from genomic DNA using the immunoSEQ Assay, a bias-controlled multiplex PCR. As for the authors' bioinformatics: Within the assay, amplification of reference gene primers was used to estimate how many nucleated cells each sample contained. Sequence reads were collapsed and filtered to measure the absolute abundance of every unique TCRbeta CDR3 rearrangement. For each sample, productive Simpson clonality was calculated as the square root of Simpson's diversity index over productive rearrangements. Sourced from immuneACCESS, this table was stored by TCRdb with only in-frame sequences that have V and J called. A share of the clones is absent; for the studies checked, an unresolved V gene accounts for under half, and the remainder has no known explanation. That table furnishes V, J and clone size, whereas the DNA furnished D and trimming. The sample contains about 69,000 clones, 90% of them found a single time. Clones ranked in the top ten supply 5.3% of the sample.

This clone was seen once. Its binding antigen is unknown. Base-call qualities are not available, and no considerably larger clone is one nucleotide away. The sequence was obtained from a man aged 45-60 years with acute or convalescent COVID-19. The specimen was peripheral blood. The chain employs TRBV7-9 and TRBJ1-2, and the D gene may be TRBD1, 6 bases matching. CDR3 sequence: CASSSTLTGNYGYTF. The DNA sequence is TGTGCCAGCAGCTCGACTCTAACAGGGAACTATGGCTACACCTTC.